These 21 T cell receptor beta chains came from one sample sequenced in a study of neoadjuvant nivolumab and ipilimumab in lung cancer. Clones were sequenced by immunoSEQ multiplex PCR, and TCRdb holds only the in-frame ones, with some missing. The repertoire holds about 38,000 clones, with 80% to 90% as singletons. The sample was peripheral blood, taken before neoadjuvant nivolumab, alone or with ipilimumab. The receptors shown here come from an adult with non-small cell lung cancer.

This rearrangement joins TRBV30 to TRBJ2-1; the D call may be TRBD1 or TRBD2 (5 bases each). Trimming removed 5 bases at V and 4 bases at J, with 6 bases between. Germline loops: CDR1 GTSNPN, CDR2 SVGIG (reference sequence). This CDR3 is 11 amino acids long. Here the CDR3 reads CAWGGYNEQFF. The CDR3 nucleotides are TGTGCCTGGGGGGGTTACAATGAGCAGTTCTTC.

The count of this clone is one. This sequence joins TRBV11-2 and TRBJ2-3; D gene uncertain. V dropped 2 bases and J dropped 6 bases, with 3 bases sitting between them. This CDR3 region has 11 residues. Germline assignment: CDR1 SGHAT and CDR2 FQNNGV. The CDR3: CASSLLDTQYF. CDR3 DNA sequence: TGTGCCAGCAGCTTACTGGATACGCAGTATTTT.

The chain combines TRBV7-2 with TRBJ2-3; D is possibly TRBD2 (6 bases). Germline CDR1 and CDR2: SGHTA and FQGNSA. V lost 1 base and J 0 bases, leaving 8 bases between the germline ends. The CDR3 runs 15 residues. The CDR3 spells CASSLVGGSTDTQYF. CDR3 nucleotides: TGTGCCAGCAGCTTAGTCGGGGGTAGCACAGATACGCAGTATTTT. The variable domain in full, completed from reference TRBV7-2 and TRBJ2-3, reads GAGVSQSPSNKVTEKGKDVELRCDPISGHTALYWYRQSLGQGLEFLIYFQGNSAPDKSGLPSDRFSAERTGGSVSTLTIQRTQQEDSAVYLCASSLVGGSTDTQYFGPGTRLTVL.

This clone was found once. This chain links TRBV5-5 with TRBJ2-1; 7 positions match TRBD2. The CDR3 totals 16 residues. V gave up 4 bases and J gave up 0 bases; unmatched junction bases: 7. From germline, CDR1 is SGHKS and CDR2 YYEKEE (reference sequence). The CDR3 loop reads CASSGGLSISYNEQFF. In DNA, the CDR3 is TGTGCCAGCAGCGGGGGACTATCTATCTCCTACAATGAGCAGTTCTTC.

CDR3 coding DNA: TGTGCCAGCGGCCTAGCGGGAGGGCCAGGGGAGCAGTACTTC. Protein sequence: CASGLAGGPGEQYF. V is TRBV6-5 and J is TRBJ2-7; 12 nucleotides agree with TRBD2. The CDR3 consists of 14 residues. The V gene's germline CDR1 is MNHEY and CDR2 SVGAGI. The V segment lost 8 bases and the J segment 7 bases; nucleotides outside the gene matches: 9.

The genes are TRBV18 and TRBJ1-4; D unclear. Germline values: CDR1 KGHSH, CDR2 LQKENI. V was trimmed by 1 base and J by 2 bases, leaving 5 bases between them. CDR3 length equals 14 residues. The CDR3 loop is CASSPQDTNEKLFF. The CDR3 coding sequence is TGTGCCAGCTCACCACAGGATACTAATGAAAAACTGTTTTTT.

This sequence joins TRBV5-4 and TRBJ2-7; 9 nucleotides match TRBD1. Germline V gene lookup returns CDR1 SGHNT and CDR2 YYREEE (reference sequence). This CDR3 is 15 amino acids long. V lost 2 bases, J lost 4 bases, and 7 bases stayed unmatched. The CDR3 DNA is TGTGCCAGCAGCTTCGGAACAGGGGGCCCATACGAGCAGTACTTC. Its translation is CASSFGTGGPYEQYF.

This clone was observed a handful of times. The chain couples TRBV10-3 to TRBJ2-2; 7 bases match TRBD1. The trim removed 9 bases at V and 3 bases at J, leaving 10 bases unmatched. The CDR3 spans 15 residues. Germline V CDR1 and CDR2: ENHRY, SYGVKD. CDR3 DNA: TGTGCCATACAGGGGACGGTAGGACACACCGGGGAGCTGTTTTTT. Amino acids: CAIQGTVGHTGELFF.

The chain couples TRBV7-7 to TRBJ2-1, with 12 positions matching TRBD1. The CDR3 is made up of 16 amino acids. Germline loops: CDR1 SSHAT, CDR2 FNYEAQ (reference sequence). V gave up 5 bases and J gave up 7 bases; unmatched junction bases: 9. Here the CDR3 reads CASSTGTGGARNEQFF. The DNA of the CDR3 is TGTGCCAGCAGCACGGGGACAGGGGGCGCAAGGAATGAGCAGTTCTTC.

This clone was observed a handful of times. The genes are TRBV10-1 and TRBJ2-5, with TRBD1 identical over 8 bases. Germline V CDR1 and CDR2: WNHNN, SYGVQD (reference sequence). This CDR3 has 15 amino acids. Trimming took 2 bases from V and 4 from J; bases not matched to a gene: 6. For the CDR3, the DNA is TGCGCCAGCAGTGAGGGACAGGGCCCAAGAGAGACCCAGTACTTC. This gives the protein CASSEGQGPRETQYF.

CDR3: CASSLGQLGEQYF. CDR3 bases: TGTGCCAGCAGCTTAGGCCAACTGGGCGAGCAGTACTTC. This rearrangement joins TRBV7-9 to TRBJ2-7; D unresolved. V lost 1 base, J lost 6 bases, and 10 bases lay in between. Germline V gene data show CDR1 as SEHNR and CDR2 as FQNEAQ (reference sequence). This CDR3 contains 13 residues.

The chain combines TRBV7-9 with TRBJ2-1, with D maybe TRBD2 (5 bases). CDR1 SEHNR and CDR2 FQNEAQ come from the germline V gene (reference sequence). Trimming took 5 bases from V and 8 from J, leaving 10 bases between them. The CDR3 length is 12 residues. In DNA form, the CDR3 reads TGTGCCAGCAGCCCTCTAGCACATGAGCAGTTCTTC. As protein: CASSPLAHEQFF.

The J gene is TRBJ2-7, the V gene TRBV11-2, with 7 bases fitting TRBD2. Germline CDR1 is SGHAT and CDR2 is FQNNGV. This CDR3 comprises 12 residues. After removal of 11 bases from V and 4 bases from J, the junction contained 8 bases not matched to a gene. The CDR3 DNA reads as TGTGCCGGCGGTGGCGGGGGATACGAGCAGTACTTC. It translates to CAGGGGGYEQYF.

The J gene is TRBJ2-1, the V gene TRBV27; D may match TRBD1 or TRBD2 (5 bases each). Germline lookup yields CDR1 MNHEY and CDR2 SMNVEV (reference sequence). The CDR3 spans 13 residues. Trimming left V 7 bases short and J 4 bases short, with 11 bases between. DNA of the CDR3: TGTGCCAGCACTTACGGGACGTACAATGAGCAGTTCTTC. This encodes CASTYGTYNEQFF.

The chain employs TRBV9 and TRBJ2-3; D is undetermined. CDR3 length: 14 residues. The germline V and J ends were trimmed by 6 bases and 3 bases, with 14 bases remaining between them. Germline CDR1 reads SGDLS; CDR2 reads YYNGEE. The CDR3 is CASTQGSLTDTQYF. The CDR3 nucleotides read TGTGCCAGCACCCAAGGGTCCCTAACAGATACGCAGTATTTT.

The chain carries TRBV12-5 and TRBJ2-1, with TRBD1 identical over 12 bases. The CDR3 has 15 residues. In germline, CDR1 is LGHNT, CDR2 FRNRAP. V shed 6 bases and J 8 bases; nucleotides not matched to a gene: 8. CDR3: CASGGDRGRIDEQFF. DNA of the CDR3: TGTGCTAGTGGGGGGGACAGGGGGCGCATCGATGAGCAGTTCTTC.

V is TRBV6-5 and J is TRBJ2-5; 7 positions agree with TRBD2. Germline assignment: CDR1 MNHEY and CDR2 SVGAGI. The J segment lost 5 bases and the V segment lost 0 bases, leaving 6 bases of the junction unmatched. The CDR3 sequence is 15 residues long. The CDR3 spells CASSYSRQGGETQYF. CDR3 sequence (DNA): TGTGCCAGCAGTTACTCGCGGCAGGGAGGGGAGACCCAGTACTTC.

This chain connects TRBV27 to TRBJ1-5, with D possibly being TRBD1 (5 bases). Trimming took off 2 bases at V and 7 bases at J, with 9 bases between the two ends. CDR3 size: 13 residues. Germline V lookup: CDR1 MNHEY, CDR2 SMNVEV (reference sequence). The CDR3 reads CASSLGAGQPQHF. CDR3 sequence (DNA): TGTGCCAGCAGTTTAGGGGCGGGCCAGCCCCAGCATTTT.

The chain joins TRBV5-4 to TRBJ2-1; tentative D call: TRBD2 (5 bases). Trimming pared 0 bases from V and 9 bases from J, leaving 10 bases between. The CDR3 is 13 residues long. CDR1 and CDR2 (germline): SGHNT, YYREEE (reference sequence). The CDR3 DNA reads as TGTGCCAGCAGCTTGGGGGCTAGCAGTGAGCAGTTCTTC. It specifies CASSLGASSEQFF.

This clone was seen more than once but under ten times. The rearrangement uses TRBV9 and TRBJ2-1; no definite D call. Germline values: CDR1 SGDLS, CDR2 YYNGEE. Trimming shortened V by 0 bases and J by 6 bases, and 4 bases separated the two germline ends. The CDR3 runs to 12 residues. In DNA form, the CDR3 reads TGTGCCAGCAGCGTAGACTTCAATGAGCAGTTCTTC. Its translation is CASSVDFNEQFF.

This chain connects TRBV14 to TRBJ2-2, with a weak D call TRBD2 (6 bases). Germline V gene sequence: CDR1 SGHDN, CDR2 FVKESK. The CDR3 runs to 16 residues. Trimming removed 5 bases from V and 4 bases from J, with 17 bases in between. CDR3 residues: CASSLRWDLSTGELFF. Here the CDR3 DNA reads TGTGCCAGCAGCTTACGATGGGACTTGAGCACCGGGGAGCTGTTTTTT.